This note documents a single T cell receptor (beta chain) sequence. The data were taken from a study of blood T cell repertoires in COVID-19. For the study at large: Both acute and convalescent COVID-19 samples were obtained from the United States, Italy and Spain.

CDR1 is MNHEY and CDR2 is SMNVEV in the germline V gene (reference sequence). J was trimmed by 3 bases and V by 8 bases; bases with no gene match: 6. The CDR3 sequence is 15 residues long. The assay was immunoSEQ multiplex PCR, and TCRdb's table has in-frame clones only and misses some. This sample has 170,000 or so clones, with over 90% found just once. The source of this sequence is a man aged 50 or older with acute or convalescent COVID-19. The chain has TRBV27 and TRBJ2-1; 11 bases line up with TRBD2. Sequences were obtained from peripheral blood. DNA of the CDR3: TGTGCCAGCGCCCATGGGACTAGCGGCTACAATGAGCAGTTCTTC. Translated: CASAHGTSGYNEQFF.